Listed below are T cell receptor beta chains from one sample, sequenced in a study of control samples from healthy donors and cancer patients. The table came from immunoSEQ multiplex PCR; TCRdb's copy has only in-frame clones and leaves some out. The repertoire has around 90,000 clones, around nine tenths of them found once; the top ten carry under 25%. Sample: blood. The receptor set was obtained from a young man in good health. Both conserved end residues are part of each CDR3. A D gene is named only where the DNA matches it firmly. Only some rows state a clone size, as once, few, many or a class for expanded clones.

j_call | d_call | v_call | clone_size | cdr3_aa | cdr3_nt
TRBJ1-2 | NA | TRBV28 | NA | CASSTLGTHYGYTF | TGTGCCAGCAGTACCCTCGGGACTCACTATGGCTACACCTTC
TRBJ1-2 | TRBD1 | TRBV2 | NA | CASMRDRGREGYTF | TGTGCCAGCATGAGGGACAGGGGGCGGGAGGGCTACACCTTC
TRBJ1-2 | NA | TRBV6-5 | NA | CASSYSMGVGGYGYTF | TGTGCCAGCAGTTACTCGATGGGGGTGGGGGGGTATGGCTACACCTTC
TRBJ1-2 | NA | TRBV6-6 | NA | CASSYSGGGQSSGYTF | TGTGCCAGCAGTTACTCGGGTGGAGGACAATCGAGTGGCTACACCTTC
TRBJ1-2 | TRBD1 | TRBV19 | NA | CASSIGTGFYGYTF | TGTGCCAGTAGTATTGGGACAGGGTTCTATGGCTACACCTTC
TRBJ2-7 | NA | TRBV5-1 | NA | CASSLEGNREQYF | TGCGCCAGCAGCTTGGAAGGCAACCGGGAGCAGTACTTC
TRBJ2-7 | NA | TRBV24-1 | few | CATSEGSSYEQYF | TGTGCCACCAGTGAGGGGTCTAGCTACGAGCAGTACTTC
TRBJ2-2 | TRBD2 | TRBV11-3 | NA | CASSPAGVGELFF | TGTGCCAGCAGCCCGGCGGGGGTCGGGGAGCTGTTTTTT
TRBJ1-2 | NA | TRBV25-1 | NA | CARSTGEGYGYTF | TGTGCCAGGTCGACAGGAGAGGGCTATGGCTACACCTTC
TRBJ2-2 | NA | TRBV7-8 | NA | CASSLEVGAGELFF | TGTGCCAGCAGCTTAGAGGTGGGGGCCGGGGAGCTGTTTTTT
TRBJ1-2 | NA | TRBV24-1 | NA | CATSDRDRRDGYTF | TGTGCCACCAGTGACCGCGACAGGAGAGATGGCTACACCTTC
TRBJ2-1 | TRBD2 | TRBV3-1/TRBV3-2 | once | CASSPERGDRREQFF | TGTGCCAGCAGCCCAGAGCGGGGGGACCGAAGAGAGCAGTTCTTC
TRBJ2-2 | NA | TRBV10-1 | NA | CASTQRAANTGELFF | TGCGCCAGCACCCAGAGGGCGGCGAACACCGGGGAGCTGTTTTTT
TRBJ2-4 | NA | TRBV27 | NA | CASSLSVGANIQYF | TGTGCCAGCAGTTTATCGGTGGGGGCGAACATTCAGTACTTC
TRBJ1-2 | NA | TRBV27 | once | CASSPVGAGSGYTF | TGTGCCAGCAGTCCGGTCGGGGCGGGGTCCGGCTACACCTTC
TRBJ1-1 | NA | TRBV12-3/TRBV12-4 | NA | CASSLARATEAFF | TGTGCCAGCAGTTTAGCCAGGGCCACTGAAGCTTTCTTT
TRBJ2-2 | NA | TRBV4-2 | NA | CASSPTTSRVGELFF | TGTGCCAGCAGTCCAACTACTAGCAGAGTCGGGGAGCTGTTTTTT
TRBJ2-5 | NA | TRBV5-8 | NA | CASSLEGRIKETQYF | TGTGCCAGCAGCTTGGAGGGACGGATCAAAGAGACCCAGTACTTC
TRBJ1-4 | TRBD1 | TRBV30 | once | CAWGDSRTGPGEKLFF | TGTGCCTGGGGAGACAGTCGGACAGGGCCAGGAGAAAAACTGTTTTTT
TRBJ1-2 | NA | TRBV19 | NA | CASSERDVGYYGYTF | TGTGCCAGTAGTGAAAGGGACGTGGGCTACTATGGCTACACCTTC
TRBJ1-2 | NA | TRBV6-5 | NA | CASSYSASFLNYGYTF | TGTGCCAGCAGTTACTCGGCGAGCTTCCTTAACTATGGCTACACCTTC
TRBJ1-2 | NA | TRBV30 | once | CAWSGGAVYGYTF | TGTGCCTGGAGTGGAGGGGCCGTCTATGGCTACACCTTC
TRBJ2-5 | NA | TRBV11-3 | few | CASSLRRGNSDKETQYF | TGTGCCAGCAGCTTAAGGAGGGGGAACTCGGACAAAGAGACCCAGTACTTC
TRBJ1-2 | TRBD1 | TRBV27 | once | CASSLSRQGHYGYTF | TGTGCCAGCAGTTTATCCCGACAGGGTCACTATGGCTACACCTTC
TRBJ2-5 | NA | TRBV5-1 | NA | CASSLGTAGEETQYF | TGCGCCAGCAGCTTAGGGACGGCAGGTGAAGAGACCCAGTACTTC
TRBJ1-2 | TRBD1 | TRBV5-1 | NA | CASSDGQVFYGYTF | TGCGCCAGCAGCGATGGACAGGTCTTCTATGGCTACACCTTC